This entry is about one TCR beta chain. This record belongs to a study of blood T cells in healthy people across ages. V gave up 3 bases and J gave up 2 bases; unmatched junction bases: 5. Germline CDR1 is KGHSH and CDR2 is LQKENI. The CDR3 has 15 amino acids. PCR was performed a second time for roughly 7 to 11 cycles using a sample-barcoded 5' primer and a J-beta primer mix. TCRdb used MiXCR to reprocess the 5' RACE reads, holding one entry per CDR3 protein. The profile shows 1.5 million to 2 million distinct CDR3 sequences, 28% of them singletons. Per sample, no less than 6 micrograms of total RNA were extracted.

The V call is TRBV18, the J call TRBJ1-1; 8 bases are a match to TRBD1. Sequencing was done on a sample of blood. This receptor was obtained from a woman in her twenties or thirties in good health. The DNA for the CDR3 is TGTGCCAGCTCACCCCGGGACAGGACCAACACTGAAGCTTTCTTT. Encoded protein: CASSPRDRTNTEAFF.